Shown below are 32 T cell receptor beta chains from a single sample sequenced in a study of cytomegalovirus exposure and HLA in healthy donors. Primers for the PCR totalled 60 Vbeta and 13 Jbeta. Produced via immunoSEQ multiplex PCR; TCRdb's table is partial and in-frame only. Of some 200,000 clones in the sample, roughly 13% were seen once. The sequenced material came from PBMCs. Receptor source: a man aged 50 or older in good health and CMV-seropositive.

This rearrangement joins TRBV5-1 to TRBJ2-5, with 9 positions matching TRBD2. CDR1 and CDR2 from the germline V gene are SGHRS and YFSETQ. V trimming: 0 bases; J trimming: 2 bases; junction bases outside the gene matches: 8. The CDR3 is 17 amino acids. CDR3 in amino acids: CASSLARRRGGQETQYF. The CDR3 nucleotides are TGCGCCAGCAGCTTGGCCAGGCGGCGGGGGGGACAAGAGACCCAGTACTTC.

As DNA, the CDR3 is TGTGCCAGCAGCTTCTCTCGCTCTGGGGCCAACGTCCTGACTTTC. This translates into CASSFSRSGANVLTF. The genes are TRBV7-9 and TRBJ2-6; no clear D gene. Looked up from germline, CDR1 is SEHNR and CDR2 is FQNEAQ (reference sequence). Trimming took off 3 bases at V and 0 bases at J, with 6 bases between the two ends. CDR3 length equals 15 residues.

V usage is TRBV7-9 and J usage is TRBJ1-1, with D tentatively TRBD1 (6 bases). Looked up from germline, CDR1 is SEHNR and CDR2 is FQNEAQ (reference sequence). V dropped 6 bases and J dropped 4 bases, with 18 bases sitting between them. The CDR3 is 15 amino acids. The CDR3 loop is CASRPGATKGTEAFF. The CDR3 DNA follows: TGTGCCAGCAGACCAGGGGCCACTAAGGGCACTGAAGCTTTCTTT. Looking up the rest from reference TRBV7-9 and TRBJ1-1 gives the full variable domain: DTGVSQNPRHKITKRGQNVTFRCDPISEHNRLYWYRQTLGQGPEFLTYFQNEAQLEKSRLLSDRFSAERPKGSFSTLEIQRTEQGDSAMYLCASRPGATKGTEAFFGQGTRLTVV.

The gene calls are TRBV20-1 and TRBJ1-2; D is perhaps TRBD1 (5 bases). Per germline, CDR1 DFQATT and CDR2 SNEGSKA (reference sequence). This CDR3 has 11 amino acids. Trimming shortened V by 3 bases and J by 8 bases, and 10 bases separated the two germline ends. CDR3 in amino acids: CSASTREGYTF. Here the CDR3 DNA reads TGCAGTGCTAGTACCAGGGAAGGCTACACCTTC.

The V and J genes are TRBV7-9 and TRBJ1-2; 7 nucleotides match TRBD1. The CDR3 spans 13 residues. Germline V lookup: CDR1 SEHNR, CDR2 FQNEAQ (reference sequence). Trimming at V came to 5 bases and at J to 7 bases, leaving 7 bases not matched to a gene. The CDR3 DNA sequence: TGTGCCAGCAGCCTTGGACAGGAAGCTGGCTACACCTTC. Translating it yields CASSLGQEAGYTF.

The chain uses TRBV11-3 and TRBJ1-1; 11 bases map to TRBD1. The junction had 18 bases not matched to a gene; V was cut back by 5 bases and J by 4 bases. The CDR3 spans 19 residues. From germline, CDR1 is SGHNT and CDR2 YENEEA. CDR3 bases: TGTGCCAGCAGCCCCAACCCCGGGGGGACAGGGGGGATCGGCACTGAAGCTTTCTTT. Translating it yields CASSPNPGGTGGIGTEAFF.

V gene TRBV27 combines with J gene TRBJ1-1; D remains unclear. CDR3 size: 13 residues. The V end lost 6 bases, the J end lost 1 base, and 9 bases lay between the germline ends. Germline assignment: CDR1 MNHEY and CDR2 SMNVEV (reference sequence). Here the CDR3 reads CASRRTENTEAFF. DNA for the CDR3: TGTGCCAGCAGGCGTACAGAGAACACTGAAGCTTTCTTT.

The chain couples TRBV29-1 to TRBJ1-1; TRBD1 matches at 9 bases. Germline V CDR1 and CDR2: SQVTM, ANQGSEA. Trimming removed 3 bases from V and 6 bases from J; junction bases left unmatched: 8. The CDR3 runs 14 residues. CDR3 sequence: CSVERGQGVAEAFF. DNA of the CDR3: TGCAGCGTTGAGAGGGGACAGGGAGTCGCTGAAGCTTTCTTT.

V usage is TRBV2 and J usage is TRBJ1-1, with D hard to call. V shed 6 bases and J shed 4 bases, with 21 bases lying between them. The CDR3 is 16 residues long. Germline CDR1 SNHLY, CDR2 FYNNEI. This chain's CDR3 is CASSDHVRLFGTEAFF. CDR3 nucleotides: TGTGCCAGCAGCGACCACGTCAGACTGTTTGGCACTGAAGCTTTCTTT.

This chain joins TRBV5-4 and TRBJ1-1; 8 bases fit TRBD1. V dropped 5 bases and J dropped 3; count of bases not matched to a gene: 9. CDR1 is SGHNT and CDR2 is YYREEE in the germline V gene (reference sequence). The CDR3 runs to 15 residues. The chain's CDR3 is CASSFPGGKHTEAFF. The DNA of the CDR3 is TGTGCCAGCAGTTTTCCAGGGGGCAAGCACACTGAAGCTTTCTTT. The full variable domain, with the rest looked up from reference TRBV5-4 and TRBJ1-1, is ETGVTQSPTHLIKTRGQQVTLRCSSQSGHNTVSWYQQALGQGPQFIFQYYREEENGRGNFPPRFSGLQFPNYSSELNVNALELDDSALYLCASSFPGGKHTEAFFGQGTRLTVV.

The sample holds a few counts of this clone. This chain uses TRBV13 with TRBJ2-7; 8 bases match TRBD1. The length of the CDR3 is 14 residues. Looked up from germline, CDR1 is PRHDT and CDR2 is FYEKMQ (reference sequence). J was trimmed by 6 bases and V by 5 bases; bases with no gene match: 9. This CDR3 reads CASSHRDRLGEQYF. For the CDR3, the DNA is TGTGCCAGCAGCCACCGGGACAGGTTGGGCGAGCAGTACTTC.

The genes are TRBV19 and TRBJ1-1; unclear D gene. The CDR3 extends over 13 amino acids. In germline, CDR1 is LNHDA, CDR2 SQIVND (reference sequence). Trimming took 5 bases from V and 11 from J, leaving 18 bases between them. The CDR3 protein is CASSARMARGAFF. The CDR3 DNA is TGTGCCAGTAGTGCCCGGATGGCCCGCGGGGCTTTCTTT.

This chain joins TRBV7-9 and TRBJ2-3; TRBD2 agrees at 14 bases. The junction had 5 bases not matched to a gene; V was cut back by 7 bases and J by 2 bases. This CDR3 is 16 amino acids long. Germline CDR1 SEHNR, CDR2 FQNEAQ (reference sequence). CDR3 protein: CASMRTSGGPTDTQYF. The CDR3 DNA reads as TGTGCCAGCATGAGGACTAGCGGGGGGCCCACAGATACGCAGTATTTT.

The chain has TRBV30 and TRBJ1-5; unclear D gene. This CDR3 is built from 15 residues. CDR1 GTSNPN and CDR2 SVGIG come from the germline V gene (reference sequence). The V and J ends lost 1 base and 0 bases respectively, with 10 bases between them. Written as DNA, the CDR3 is TGTGCCTGGAGTGAAGAGGGTCCTAGCAATCAGCCCCAGCATTTT. Translated: CAWSEEGPSNQPQHF. The whole variable domain, filled in from reference TRBV30 and TRBJ1-5, reads SQTIHQWPATLVQPVGSPLSLECTVEGTSNPNLYWYRQAAGRGLQLLFYSVGIGQISSEVPQNLSASRPQDRQFILSSKKLLLSDSGFYLCAWSEEGPSNQPQHFGDGTRLSIL.

This chain uses TRBV19 with TRBJ2-2; 12 bases agree with TRBD2. Germline V gene lookup returns CDR1 LNHDA and CDR2 SQIVND (reference sequence). The CDR3 contains 17 residues. J gave up 0 bases and V 6 bases, and 5 bases lay outside the gene matches. CDR3 in DNA: TGTGCCAGTAGAGGGACTAGCGGGCGCACGAACACCGGGGAGCTGTTTTTT. Amino acids: CASRGTSGRTNTGELFF.

This clone has a handful of counts. The V gene is TRBV5-1, the J gene TRBJ2-7; perhaps TRBD1 as D (5 bases). There are 15 residues in the CDR3. Germline values: CDR1 SGHRS, CDR2 YFSETQ. Trimming removed 0 bases at V and 8 bases at J, with 18 bases between. The CDR3: CASSLGQGPSMKQYF. DNA of the CDR3: TGCGCCAGCAGCTTGGGCCAGGGTCCCTCTATGAAGCAGTACTTC.

The V and J genes are TRBV15 and TRBJ2-5, with 8 bases that match TRBD2. V was clipped by 8 bases and J by 4 bases; unmatched bases: 9. The CDR3 contains 14 residues. Germline lookup yields CDR1 LNHNV and CDR2 YYDKDF (reference sequence). The CDR3 bases are TGTGCCACCTCATCTCGGGGGGGCCGAGAGACCCAGTACTTC. Amino acid sequence: CATSSRGGRETQYF. Supplemented by reference TRBV15 and TRBJ2-5, the full variable domain reads DAMVIQNPRYQVTQFGKPVTLSCSQTLNHNVMYWYQQKSSQAPKLLFHYYDKDFNNEADTPDNFQSRRPNTSFCFLDIRSPGLGDTAMYLCATSSRGGRETQYFGPGTRLLVL.

This clone occurred a few times. This chain connects TRBV12-5 to TRBJ2-2; the D is unclear. Germline-derived CDR1 and CDR2 are LGHNT and FRNRAP. V was cut by 5 bases and J by 2 bases, with 3 bases left in between. This CDR3 has 12 residues. The CDR3 region is CASGPNTGELFF. The CDR3 region has the DNA TGTGCTAGTGGTCCTAACACCGGGGAGCTGTTTTTT. Looking up the rest from reference TRBV12-5 and TRBJ2-2 gives the full variable domain: DARVTQTPRHKVTEMGQEVTMRCQPILGHNTVFWYRQTMMQGLELLAYFRNRAPLDDSGMPKDRFSAEMPDATLATLKIQPSEPRDSAVYFCASGPNTGELFFGEGSRLTVL.

This clone has just a few counts. The chain has TRBV7-3 and TRBJ2-1; the match to TRBD2 covers 8 bases. This CDR3 region has 14 residues. V lost 4 bases, J lost 6 bases, and 5 bases stayed unmatched. The germline V gene has CDR1 SGHTA and CDR2 FQGTGA. The CDR3 sequence is CASSSGGPSNEQFF. The CDR3 DNA follows: TGTGCCAGCAGCTCGGGGGGGCCAAGCAATGAGCAGTTCTTC. Full variable domain (outside the CDR3, taken from reference TRBV7-3 and TRBJ2-1): GAGVSQTPSNKVTEKGKYVELRCDPISGHTALYWYRQSLGQGPEFLIYFQGTGAADDSGLPNDRFFAVRPEGSVSTLKIQRTERGDSAVYLCASSSGGPSNEQFFGPGTRLTVL.

This clone came up a few times. V and J are TRBV6-5 and TRBJ2-1, with 7 bases that match TRBD1. The CDR3 consists of 14 residues. Per germline, CDR1 MNHEY and CDR2 SVGAGI. V was pared by 7 bases and J by 2 bases, with 5 bases of the junction left unmatched. The CDR3 nucleotides read TGTGCCAGCACCCGAACAGGGGCCTACAATGAGCAGTTCTTC. Its protein is CASTRTGAYNEQFF.

The chain joins TRBV15 to TRBJ2-1; D not certain. Trimming took 0 bases from V and 6 from J, leaving 3 bases between them. Germline V gives CDR1 LNHNV, CDR2 YYDKDF (reference sequence). The length of the CDR3 is 12 residues. This CDR3 reads CATSRDRNEQFF. In DNA form, the CDR3 reads TGTGCCACCAGCAGAGATCGCAATGAGCAGTTCTTC.

A few counts support this clone. The chain couples TRBV9 to TRBJ1-3; the match to TRBD1 covers 7 bases. V lost 4 bases to trimming and J lost 4 bases; unmatched junction nucleotides: 8. CDR3 length equals 15 residues. The germline CDR1 and CDR2 sequences are SGDLS and YYNGEE. The CDR3 DNA reads as TGTGCCAGCAGCCTCGACGGGACAGACGGAAACACCATATATTTT. Its translation is CASSLDGTDGNTIYF. The entire variable domain, with the rest obtained from reference TRBV9 and TRBJ1-3, is as follows: DSGVTQTPKHLITATGQRVTLRCSPRSGDLSVYWYQQSLDQGLQFLIQYYNGEERAKGNILERFSAQQFPDLHSELNLSSLELGDSALYFCASSLDGTDGNTIYFGEGSWLTVV.

In the case of this clone: Its ends do not fully match the called genes, so a read error is possible. CDR3 sequence (DNA): TGTGCTAGCAGCTTAGCTCCGGGACAGAACACCGGGGAGCTGTTTTTT. Translating it yields CASSLAPGQNTGELFF. The J gene is TRBJ2-2, the V gene TRBV7-7; D possibly corresponds to TRBD1 (6 bases). The CDR3 contains 16 residues. Germline V CDR1 and CDR2: SSHAT, FNYEAQ (reference sequence).

A few counts support this clone. The V gene is TRBV6-1, the J gene TRBJ2-4; TRBD1 matches at 9 bases. The CDR3 has 16 residues. The germline V gene encodes CDR1 MNHNS and CDR2 SASEGT. The trim removed 0 bases at V and 3 bases at J, leaving 3 bases unmatched. The CDR3 nucleotides read TGTGCCAGCAGTGAAGCCCTGACAGGGGGCAAAAACATTCAGTACTTC. Its translation is CASSEALTGGKNIQYF.

The chain links TRBV11-3 to TRBJ1-6; no definite D call. V was cut by 4 bases and J by 7 bases, with 14 bases left in between. CDR3 length: 15 residues. Looked up from germline, CDR1 is SGHNT and CDR2 is YENEEA. The chain's CDR3 is CASSSTGTRNSPLHF. The CDR3 DNA follows: TGTGCCAGCAGCTCCACGGGTACGCGAAATTCACCCCTCCACTTT.

The chain joins TRBV29-1 to TRBJ1-1, with 8 bases aligning to TRBD1. Germline V CDR1 and CDR2: SQVTM, ANQGSEA. This CDR3 comprises 14 residues. Unmatched junction bases numbered 10, after V lost 4 bases and J lost 6 bases. The CDR3 region is CSVGGAGGYAEAFF. The CDR3 DNA reads as TGCAGCGTTGGGGGGGCAGGGGGCTATGCTGAAGCTTTCTTT.

The V call is TRBV5-4, the J call TRBJ1-1; maybe TRBD1 (5 bases). Germline loops: CDR1 SGHNT, CDR2 YYREEE (reference sequence). The germline V and J ends were trimmed by 0 bases and 0 bases, with 9 bases remaining between them. The CDR3 has 15 amino acids. The CDR3 region is CASSLDTGMNTEAFF. The CDR3 coding sequence is TGTGCCAGCAGCTTGGATACAGGAATGAACACTGAAGCTTTCTTT.

J is TRBJ1-2 and V is TRBV14; 7 bases are shared with TRBD1. The V gene's germline CDR1 is SGHDN and CDR2 FVKESK. V dropped 3 bases and J dropped 6; count of bases not matched to a gene: 4. The CDR3 has 13 residues. The CDR3 region has the DNA TGTGCCAGCAGCCAGAACAGGGGAAATGGCTACACCTTC. Encoded protein: CASSQNRGNGYTF. The complete variable domain, with remaining parts taken from reference TRBV14 and TRBJ1-2, reads EAGVTQFPSHSVIEKGQTVTLRCDPISGHDNLYWYRRVMGKEIKFLLHFVKESKQDESGMPNNRFLAERTGGTYSTLKVQPAELEDSGVYFCASSQNRGNGYTFGSGTRLTVV.

The V call is TRBV4-3, the J call TRBJ2-3, with D possibly being TRBD2 (5 bases). The ends were cut back, 0 bases at V and 9 bases at J, with 16 bases in the middle. Germline V gene lookup returns CDR1 LGHNA and CDR2 YSLEER. The CDR3 loop spans 15 amino acids. The CDR3 loop is CASSQDPVLGDTQYF. The DNA of the CDR3 is TGCGCCAGCAGCCAAGATCCCGTTCTGGGAGACACGCAGTATTTT.

This clone showed up just a few times. V usage is TRBV13 and J usage is TRBJ2-2; D call uncertain. V was clipped by 3 bases and J by 7 bases, with 6 bases between them. Germline V gives CDR1 PRHDT, CDR2 FYEKMQ (reference sequence). The CDR3 has 12 residues. This CDR3 reads CASSFIDGELFF. CDR3 coding DNA: TGTGCCAGCAGCTTCATAGACGGGGAGCTGTTTTTT.

The gene calls are TRBV19 and TRBJ2-1; TRBD2 aligns across 8 bases. The CDR3 covers 16 residues. Trimming cost V 5 bases and J 7 bases; bases outside gene matches: 13. Looked up from germline, CDR1 is LNHDA and CDR2 is SQIVND (reference sequence). CDR3 nucleotide sequence: TGTGCCAGTAGTTTCACCGGGACTAGAATCTTAAATGAGCAGTTCTTC. Its translation is CASSFTGTRILNEQFF. Based on the CDR3 plus reference TRBV19 and TRBJ2-1, the full variable domain is DGGITQSPKYLFRKEGQNVTLSCEQNLNHDAMYWYRQDPGQGLRLIYYSQIVNDFQKGDIAEGYSVSREKKESFPLTVTSAQKNPTAFYLCASSFTGTRILNEQFFGPGTRLTVL.

The rearrangement uses TRBV30 and TRBJ1-1, with 11 bases fitting TRBD1. V lost 4 bases and J lost 6; bases outside the gene matches: 7. Germline V CDR1 and CDR2: GTSNPN, SVGIG (reference sequence). This CDR3 is 14 amino acids long. Here the CDR3 DNA reads TGTGCCTGGATCCGGGACAGGGGGTCATCTGAAGCTTTCTTT. It is translated as CAWIRDRGSSEAFF.